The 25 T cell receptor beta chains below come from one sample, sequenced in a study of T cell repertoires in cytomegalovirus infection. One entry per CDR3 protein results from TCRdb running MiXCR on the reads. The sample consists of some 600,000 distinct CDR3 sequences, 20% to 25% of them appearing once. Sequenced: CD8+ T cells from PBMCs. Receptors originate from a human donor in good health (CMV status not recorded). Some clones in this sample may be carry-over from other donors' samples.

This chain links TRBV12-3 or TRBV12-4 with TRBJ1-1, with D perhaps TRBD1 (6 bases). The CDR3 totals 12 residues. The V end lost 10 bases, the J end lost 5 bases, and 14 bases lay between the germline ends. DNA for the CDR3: TGTGCCACCGACCCTCAGGGGACTGAAGCTTTCTTT. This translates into CATDPQGTEAFF.

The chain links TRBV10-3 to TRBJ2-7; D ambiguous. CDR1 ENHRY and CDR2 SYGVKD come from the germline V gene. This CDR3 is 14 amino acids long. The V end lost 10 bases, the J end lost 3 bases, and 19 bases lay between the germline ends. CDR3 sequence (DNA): TGTGCCACCAAGGGAACTCATTCGGGCTACGAGCAGTACTTC. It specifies CATKGTHSGYEQYF.

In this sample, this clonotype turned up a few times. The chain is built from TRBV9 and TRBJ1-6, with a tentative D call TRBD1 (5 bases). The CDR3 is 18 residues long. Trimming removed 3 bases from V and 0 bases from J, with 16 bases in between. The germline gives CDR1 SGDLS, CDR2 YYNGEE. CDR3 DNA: TGTGCCAGCAGCGCCGCCTCGCAGGGAAGCTCCTATAATTCACCCCTCCACTTT. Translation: CASSAASQGSSYNSPLHF.

CDR3 sequence: CSASDDTIYF. CDR3 in DNA: TGCAGTGCTAGCGACGACACCATATATTTT. The rearrangement links TRBV20-1 to TRBJ1-3; D ambiguous. The CDR3 covers 10 residues. Trimming cost V 3 bases and J 8 bases, with 5 bases left between them. CDR1 and CDR2 from the germline V gene are DFQATT and SNEGSKA (reference sequence).

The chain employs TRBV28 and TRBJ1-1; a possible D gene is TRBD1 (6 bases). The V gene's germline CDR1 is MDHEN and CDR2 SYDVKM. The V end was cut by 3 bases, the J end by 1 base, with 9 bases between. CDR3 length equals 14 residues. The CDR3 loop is CASSFTGSNTEAFF. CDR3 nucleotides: TGTGCCAGCAGTTTTACAGGGTCGAACACTGAAGCTTTCTTT.

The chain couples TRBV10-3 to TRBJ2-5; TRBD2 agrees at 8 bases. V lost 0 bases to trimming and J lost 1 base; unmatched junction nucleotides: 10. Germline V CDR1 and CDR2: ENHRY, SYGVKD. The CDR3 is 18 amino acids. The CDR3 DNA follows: TGTGCCATCAGTGAGTCTAGAGAAAAGCGGGGGCTCCAAGAGACCCAGTACTTC. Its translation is CAISESREKRGLQETQYF.

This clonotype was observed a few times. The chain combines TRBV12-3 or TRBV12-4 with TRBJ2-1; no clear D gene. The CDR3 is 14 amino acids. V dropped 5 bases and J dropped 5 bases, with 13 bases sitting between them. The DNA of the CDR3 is TGTGCCAGCAGTCCTTTAGGACCTAACAATGAGCAGTTCTTC. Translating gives CASSPLGPNNEQFF.

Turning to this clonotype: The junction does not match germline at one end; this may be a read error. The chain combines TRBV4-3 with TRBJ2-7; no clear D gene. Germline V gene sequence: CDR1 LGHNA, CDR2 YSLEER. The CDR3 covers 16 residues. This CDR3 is CARSQEDGPTSYEQYF. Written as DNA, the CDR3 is TGCGCCAGAAGCCAAGAGGATGGACCGACCTCCTACGAGCAGTACTTC.

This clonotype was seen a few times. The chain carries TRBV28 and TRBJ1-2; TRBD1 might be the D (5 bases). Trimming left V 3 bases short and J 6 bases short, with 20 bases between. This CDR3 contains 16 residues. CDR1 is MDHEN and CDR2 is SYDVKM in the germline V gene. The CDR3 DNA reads TGTGCCAGCAGTTTTCCCGGCCGGGGCACCCGAGATGGCTACACCTTC. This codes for CASSFPGRGTRDGYTF.

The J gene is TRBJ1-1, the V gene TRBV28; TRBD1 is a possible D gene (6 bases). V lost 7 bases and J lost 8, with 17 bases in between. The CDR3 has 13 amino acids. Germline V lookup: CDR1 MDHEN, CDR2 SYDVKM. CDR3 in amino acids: CASNPGQSSEAFF. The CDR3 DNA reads TGTGCCAGCAACCCAGGACAGAGCTCAGAAGCTTTCTTT. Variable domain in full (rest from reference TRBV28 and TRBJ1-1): DVKVTQSSRYLVKRTGEKVFLECVQDMDHENMFWYRQDPGLGLRLIYFSYDVKMKEKGDIPEGYSVSREKKERFSLILESASTNQTSMYLCASNPGQSSEAFFGQGTRLTVV.

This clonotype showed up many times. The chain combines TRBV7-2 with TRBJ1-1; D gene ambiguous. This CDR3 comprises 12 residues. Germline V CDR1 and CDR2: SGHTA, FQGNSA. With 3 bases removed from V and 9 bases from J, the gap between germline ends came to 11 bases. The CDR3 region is CASSFEDRQAFF. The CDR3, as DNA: TGTGCCAGCAGCTTTGAGGACCGGCAAGCTTTCTTT.

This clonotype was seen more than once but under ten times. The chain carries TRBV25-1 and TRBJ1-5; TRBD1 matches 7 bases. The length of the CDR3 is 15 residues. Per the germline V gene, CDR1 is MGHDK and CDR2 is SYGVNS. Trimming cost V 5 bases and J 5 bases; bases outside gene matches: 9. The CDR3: CASSKGGAGDQPQHF. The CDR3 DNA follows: TGTGCCAGCAGTAAAGGGGGCGCCGGGGATCAGCCCCAGCATTTT.

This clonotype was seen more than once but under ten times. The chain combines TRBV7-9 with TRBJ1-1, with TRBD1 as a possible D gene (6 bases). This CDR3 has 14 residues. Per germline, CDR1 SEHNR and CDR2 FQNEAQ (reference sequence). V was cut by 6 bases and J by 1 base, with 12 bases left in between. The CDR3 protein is CASRRRGANTEAFF. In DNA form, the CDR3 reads TGTGCCAGCAGACGGCGGGGGGCGAACACTGAAGCTTTCTTT.

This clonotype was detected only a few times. The CDR3 protein is CASSLYAGGRETQYF. As DNA, the CDR3 is TGTGCCAGCAGCTTGTACGCGGGGGGGCGAGAGACCCAGTACTTC. The rearrangement uses TRBV5-6 and TRBJ2-5; 9 nucleotides align to TRBD2. The CDR3 covers 15 residues. Germline V gene sequence: CDR1 SGHDT, CDR2 YYEEEE. After removal of 1 base from V and 4 bases from J, the junction contained 5 bases not matched to a gene.

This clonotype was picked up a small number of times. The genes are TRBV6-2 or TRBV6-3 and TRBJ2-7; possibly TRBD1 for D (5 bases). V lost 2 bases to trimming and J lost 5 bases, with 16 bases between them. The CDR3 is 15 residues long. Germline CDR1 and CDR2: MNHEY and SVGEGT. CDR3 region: CASSYLFQGRHEQYF. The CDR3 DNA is TGTGCCAGCAGTTACCTCTTCCAGGGTCGGCACGAGCAGTACTTC.

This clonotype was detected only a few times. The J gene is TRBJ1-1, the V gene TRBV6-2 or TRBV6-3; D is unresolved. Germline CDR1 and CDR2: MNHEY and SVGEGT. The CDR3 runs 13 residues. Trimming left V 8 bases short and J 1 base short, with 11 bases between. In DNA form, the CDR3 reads TGTGCCAGCGCCTGGGTGGCGAACACTGAAGCTTTCTTT. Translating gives CASAWVANTEAFF.

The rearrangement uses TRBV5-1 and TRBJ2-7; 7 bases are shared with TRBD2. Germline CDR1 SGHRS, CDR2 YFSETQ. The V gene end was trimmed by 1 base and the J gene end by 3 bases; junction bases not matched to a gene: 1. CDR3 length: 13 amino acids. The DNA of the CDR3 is TGCGCCAGCAGCTTGCGGGGGGTCTACGAGCAGTACTTC. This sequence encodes CASSLRGVYEQYF.

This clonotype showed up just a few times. CDR3: CAIRSLPPFIAGASTDTQYF. For the CDR3, the DNA is TGTGCCATCAGATCTCTACCCCCTTTTATAGCGGGGGCTAGCACAGATACGCAGTATTTT. The gene calls are TRBV10-3 and TRBJ2-3; 9 bases are a match to TRBD2. The trim removed 6 bases at V and 0 bases at J, leaving 19 bases unmatched. This CDR3 has 20 amino acids. Per the germline V gene, CDR1 is ENHRY and CDR2 is SYGVKD.

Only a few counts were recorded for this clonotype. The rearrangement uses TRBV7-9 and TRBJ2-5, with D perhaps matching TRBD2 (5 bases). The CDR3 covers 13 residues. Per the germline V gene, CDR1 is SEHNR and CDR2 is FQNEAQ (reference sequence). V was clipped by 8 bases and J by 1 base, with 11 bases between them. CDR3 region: CASLGEGQETQYF. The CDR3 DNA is TGTGCCAGCCTGGGCGAGGGCCAAGAGACCCAGTACTTC.

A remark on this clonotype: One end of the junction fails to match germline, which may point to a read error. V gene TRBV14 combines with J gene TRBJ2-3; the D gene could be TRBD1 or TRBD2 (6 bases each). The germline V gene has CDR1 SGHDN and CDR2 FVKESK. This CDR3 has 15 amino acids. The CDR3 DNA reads TGTACCAGCAGCCACAGGGACTTTAGCACAGATACGCAGTATTTT. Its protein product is CTSSHRDFSTDTQYF.

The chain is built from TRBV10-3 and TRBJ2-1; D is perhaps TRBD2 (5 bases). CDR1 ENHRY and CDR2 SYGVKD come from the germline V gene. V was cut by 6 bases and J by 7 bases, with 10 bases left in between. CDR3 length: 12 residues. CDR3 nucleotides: TGTGCCATCAGGGTGAGGGAGAATGAGCAGTTCTTC. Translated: CAIRVRENEQFF.

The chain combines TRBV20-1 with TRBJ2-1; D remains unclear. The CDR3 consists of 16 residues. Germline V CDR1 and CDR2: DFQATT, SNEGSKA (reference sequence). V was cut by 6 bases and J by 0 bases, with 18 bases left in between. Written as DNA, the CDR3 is TGCAGTGCCCAGCGAGTCGGCCACGACTCCTACAATGAGCAGTTCTTC. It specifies CSAQRVGHDSYNEQFF.

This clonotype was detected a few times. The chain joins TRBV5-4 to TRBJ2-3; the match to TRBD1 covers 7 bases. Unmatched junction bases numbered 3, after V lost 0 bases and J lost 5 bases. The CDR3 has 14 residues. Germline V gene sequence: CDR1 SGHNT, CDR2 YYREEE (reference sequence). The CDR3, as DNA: TGTGCCAGCAGCTTGGAGAACAGGGGAGATACGCAGTATTTT. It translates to CASSLENRGDTQYF.

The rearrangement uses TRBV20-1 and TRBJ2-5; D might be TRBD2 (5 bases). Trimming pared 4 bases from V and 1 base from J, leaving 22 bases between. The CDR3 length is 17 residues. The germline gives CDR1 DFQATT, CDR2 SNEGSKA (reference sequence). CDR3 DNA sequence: TGCAGTGCTATCCCCGAACTAGTTCTGGTAATCCAAGAGACCCAGTACTTC. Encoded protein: CSAIPELVLVIQETQYF.

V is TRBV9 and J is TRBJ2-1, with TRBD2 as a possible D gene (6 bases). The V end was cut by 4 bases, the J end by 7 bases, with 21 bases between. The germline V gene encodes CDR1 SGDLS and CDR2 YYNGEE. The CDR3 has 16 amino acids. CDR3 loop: CASSIVGGKERNEQFF. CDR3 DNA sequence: TGTGCCAGCAGCATAGTTGGGGGGAAGGAGAGGAATGAGCAGTTCTTC.